Listed below are T cell receptor beta chains from one sample, sequenced in a study of a mutant IDH1 vaccine in newly diagnosed glioma. Using immunoSEQ multiplex PCR, the repertoire was profiled, and TCRdb retains in-frame clones only, with some absent. Of tens of thousands of clones listed, 79% are singletons. No antigen has been assigned to these receptors. The input for sequencing was PBMCs, taken from a glioma patient whose treatment included an IDH1 peptide vaccine. The receptors originated from a man aged 40-50 years with glioma. Both conserved end residues are trimmed from each CDR3.

V: TRBV7-2
CDR3: ASSFSGVSNQPQH

V: TRBV6-5
CDR3: ASSYIGRRSTDTQY

V: TRBV2
CDR3: ASSYGYREETQY

V: TRBV19
CDR3: ASSPLSGVAYGYT

V: TRBV7-7
CDR3: ASSLMVNTGELF

V: TRBV5-4
CDR3: ASSLGGSSYNEQF

V: TRBV18
CDR3: ASSPRETQY

V: TRBV12-5
CDR3: ASGQGQETQY

V: TRBV15
CDR3: ATSTGGIDYGYT

V: TRBV5-6
CDR3: ASRRQNYGYT

V: TRBV14
CDR3: ASSQDFEQY

V: TRBV15
CDR3: ATSRGLAAYNEQF

V: TRBV19
CDR3: ASSIGGGLTDTQY

V: TRBV15
CDR3: ATSGGTSGHNEQF

V: TRBV9
CDR3: ASSVDLAGYNEQF

V: TRBV7-9
CDR3: ASSLDPRTGELF

V: TRBV2
CDR3: ASSESSGGMYEQY

V: TRBV7-7
CDR3: ASSLANKGQGPVVYGYT

V: TRBV5-6
CDR3: ASSSPSGSFTGELF

V: TRBV2
CDR3: ARAGPNRASNTEAF

V: TRBV19
CDR3: ASSIGTSPDTQY

V: TRBV7-9
CDR3: ASSLTQIAGGNTGELF

V: TRBV4-1
CDR3: ASSQVWRGELF

V: TRBV2
CDR3: ASSDNRGSTGELF

V: TRBV7-5
CDR3: VRSPEGSRETQY

V: TRBV7-2
CDR3: ASSLSGRAGSETQY

V: TRBV7-2
CDR3: ASSLAGGKNIQY

V: TRBV4-1
CDR3: ASSQDRGGYQPQH

V: TRBV28
CDR3: ASSPGQGRLF

V: TRBV10-2
CDR3: ASRGVKPYEQY

V: TRBV6-1
CDR3: ASEGATNEKLF

V: TRBV5-5
CDR3: ASSLEQNLNTEAF

V: TRBV19
CDR3: ASSPPRGPYNEQF

V: TRBV29-1
CDR3: SASDRVGGNTIY

V: TRBV6-4
CDR3: ASSDSASGGNEQF

V: TRBV9
CDR3: ASSVDSEQF

V: TRBV2
CDR3: ASSRSTDTQY

V: TRBV19
CDR3: ASSIIESRSRGYT

V: TRBV29-1
CDR3: SVERDRDNEQF

V: TRBV18
CDR3: ASSPRGTGGLWTEAF

V: TRBV7-2
CDR3: ASSASGTGDGYT

V: TRBV10-1
CDR3: ASSESRGAYEQF